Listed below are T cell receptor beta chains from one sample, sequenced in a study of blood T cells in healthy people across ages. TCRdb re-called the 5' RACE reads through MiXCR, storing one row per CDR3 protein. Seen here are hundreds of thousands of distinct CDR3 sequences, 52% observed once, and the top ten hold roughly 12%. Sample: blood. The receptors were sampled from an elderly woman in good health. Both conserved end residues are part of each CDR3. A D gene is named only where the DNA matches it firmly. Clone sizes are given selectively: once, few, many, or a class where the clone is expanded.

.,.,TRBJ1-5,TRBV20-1,TGCAGTGCTACCCGACAGGTTAGCAATCAGCCCCAGCATTTT,CSATRQVSNQPQHF
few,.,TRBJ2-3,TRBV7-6,TGTGCCAGCAGCCCTCACTCTTCAACTCGCACAGATACGCAGTATTTT,CASSPHSSTRTDTQYF
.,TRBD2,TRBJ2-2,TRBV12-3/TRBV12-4,TGTGCCAGCAGCTACCGCAGCGGGGGGGGCGGGGAGCTGTTTTTT,CASSYRSGGGGELFF
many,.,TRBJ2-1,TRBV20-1,TGCAGTGCTAGAGATCAGGCCGACGACTCACGCCTATTACCCAGGGCGAAAATCCAGTTCTTC,CSARDQADDSRLLPRAKIQFF
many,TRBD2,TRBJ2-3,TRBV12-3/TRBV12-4,TGTGCCAGCTCCGCGGGAGGGGGTACGCAGTATTTT,CASSAGGGTQYF
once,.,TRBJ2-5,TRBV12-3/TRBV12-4,TGTGCCAGCAGTAGACTAGTCATTGAGGAGACCCAGTACTTC,CASSRLVIEETQYF
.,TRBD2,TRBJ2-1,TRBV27,TGTGCCAGCAGTTTCACTAGCGGGGGGGTAAATGAGCAGTTCTTC,CASSFTSGGVNEQFF
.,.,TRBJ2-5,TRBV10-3,TGTGCCATCAGTGCCCCCAGACTCCAAGAGACCCAGTACTTC,CAISAPRLQETQYF
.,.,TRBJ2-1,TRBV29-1,TGCAGCGTTGAAGGCGGGGCGGCCTCCTACAATGAGCAGTTCTTC,CSVEGGAASYNEQFF
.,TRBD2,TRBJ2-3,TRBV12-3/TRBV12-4,TGTGCCAGCAGCTACCGGACTAGCGGGGGGGCCCATACGCAGTATTTT,CASSYRTSGGAHTQYF
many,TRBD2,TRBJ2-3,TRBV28,TGTGCCAGCAAAGTGGGGGGGACAGATACGCAGTATTTT,CASKVGGTDTQYF
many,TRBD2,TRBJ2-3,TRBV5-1,TGCGCCAGCAGTCCACTGACTAGCGGGAGTGAAGATACGCAGTATTTT,CASSPLTSGSEDTQYF
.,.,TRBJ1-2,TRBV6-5,TGTGCCAGCAGTTATGTACAGGCCTCTAACTATGGCTACACCTTC,CASSYVQASNYGYTF
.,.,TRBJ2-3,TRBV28,TGTGCCAGCAGCATAGCAGCTTACCCCTTGACAGATACGCAGTATTTT,CASSIAAYPLTDTQYF
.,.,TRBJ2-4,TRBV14,TGTGCCAGCAGCCAAGAGACTAGAAGGTACTTC,CASSQETRRYF